The 25 T cell receptor beta chains presented below share a single source sample, sequenced in a study of human T cells and chemical hapten exposure. TCRdb redid the calling of the RACE reads with MiXCR, one entry per CDR3 protein. The table includes approximately 350,000 distinct CDR3 sequences, approximately 6.3% detected once. The time point here: patch test 1, 2 weeks after DPC sensitization. The treatment was: therapeutic diphenylcyclopropenone sensitization with weekly scalp DPC. The material was whole blood, obtained in connection with sensitization to the hapten diphenylcyclopropenone (DPC). These receptors were taken from a woman aged 18-29 years with alopecia areata. Some clones in this sample may be carry-over from other donors' samples.

This clonotype was observed at least ten times. The chain employs TRBV29-1 and TRBJ2-1, with D maybe TRBD2 (6 bases). CDR3 size: 13 residues. Trimming left V 3 bases short and J 1 base short, with 7 bases between. Germline V lookup: CDR1 SQVTM, CDR2 ANQGSEA. The CDR3 DNA reads as TGCAGCGTTGAGCGGGGATCCTACAATGAGCAGTTCTTC. Protein: CSVERGSYNEQFF.

This clonotype has a count of ten or more. The gene calls are TRBV29-1 and TRBJ2-4, with D tentatively TRBD1 (5 bases). Germline CDR1 SQVTM, CDR2 ANQGSEA. The V and J ends lost 1 base and 4 bases respectively, with 8 bases between them. This CDR3 is 13 amino acids long. This CDR3 is CSVEGPGKNIQYF. The CDR3 DNA reads as TGCAGCGTTGAAGGGCCAGGGAAAAACATTCAGTACTTC.

The genes are TRBV18 and TRBJ2-5; either TRBD1 or TRBD2 may fit D (5 bases each). With 0 bases removed from V and 3 bases from J, the gap between germline ends came to 8 bases. CDR3 length: 14 residues. Germline CDR1 KGHSH, CDR2 LQKENI. CDR3 sequence reads: CASSPPRGKETQYF. The DNA for the CDR3 is TGTGCCAGCTCACCACCGAGGGGAAAAGAGACCCAGTACTTC.

V and J are TRBV13 and TRBJ2-7; perhaps TRBD1 as D (6 bases). CDR3 length equals 14 residues. V was clipped by 5 bases and J by 3 bases, with 14 bases between them. Germline V gene data show CDR1 as PRHDT and CDR2 as FYEKMQ (reference sequence). This CDR3 is CASSLQGMVYEQYF. In DNA, the CDR3 is TGTGCCAGCAGCCTACAGGGAATGGTCTACGAGCAGTACTTC.

This rearrangement joins TRBV27 to TRBJ1-4, with D perhaps matching TRBD1 (5 bases). The CDR3 is 17 amino acids. Deletions cut 5 bases from V and 0 bases from J, with 16 bases between. The germline CDR1 and CDR2 sequences are MNHEY and SMNVEV (reference sequence). The CDR3 protein is CASSKGARPSTNEKLFF. For the CDR3, the DNA is TGTGCCAGCAGTAAAGGGGCTCGGCCTTCAACTAATGAAAAACTGTTTTTT. The full variable domain, rest sourced from reference TRBV27 and TRBJ1-4, is EAQVTQNPRYLITVTGKKLTVTCSQNMNHEYMSWYRQDPGLGLRQIYYSMNVEVTDKGDVPEGYKVSRKEKRNFPLILESPSPNQTSLYFCASSKGARPSTNEKLFFGSGTQLSVL.

This clonotype has at least ten counts. This chain connects TRBV12-3 or TRBV12-4 to TRBJ1-2, with D unclear. The CDR3 totals 12 residues. V lost 7 bases and J 4 bases, leaving 10 bases between the germline ends. The CDR3: CASTAAVYGYTF. The CDR3 DNA sequence: TGTGCCAGCACGGCCGCCGTCTATGGCTACACCTTC.

This chain links TRBV11-3 with TRBJ2-1; D may be TRBD1 (6 bases). This CDR3 region has 13 residues. With 0 bases removed from V and 7 bases from J, the gap between germline ends came to 7 bases. The germline gives CDR1 SGHNT, CDR2 YENEEA. CDR3 DNA sequence: TGTGCCAGCAGCTTAGATCAGGGGAATGAGCAGTTCTTC. This codes for CASSLDQGNEQFF.

The V gene is TRBV7-9, the J gene TRBJ1-2, with a possible D match to TRBD1 (6 bases). CDR1 SEHNR and CDR2 FQNEAQ come from the germline V gene (reference sequence). V lost 6 bases and J lost 4, with 15 bases in between. The CDR3 runs 14 residues. CDR3 coding DNA: TGTGCCAGCAGATCTACAGGGTCCACCTATGGCTACACCTTC. This translates into CASRSTGSTYGYTF.

Many counts were recorded for this clonotype. CDR3 protein: CASSPSTKETQYF. CDR3 coding DNA: TGTGCCAGCAGCCCGAGTACGAAAGAGACCCAGTACTTC. V and J are TRBV5-6 and TRBJ2-5, with unresolved D. The V gene lost 4 bases and the J gene lost 3 bases, with 10 bases spanning the gap. The CDR3 contains 13 residues. Germline CDR1 reads SGHDT; CDR2 reads YYEEEE. Supplemented by reference TRBV5-6 and TRBJ2-5, the full variable domain reads DAGVTQSPTHLIKTRGQQVTLRCSPKSGHDTVSWYQQALGQGPQFIFQYYEEEERQRGNFPDRFSGHQFPNYSSELNVNALLLGDSALYLCASSPSTKETQYFGPGTRLLVL.

This clonotype was recorded many times. This rearrangement joins TRBV29-1 to TRBJ2-3; D not certain. The CDR3 contains 12 residues. V shed 8 bases and J shed 1 base, with 10 bases lying between them. The V gene's germline CDR1 is SQVTM and CDR2 ANQGSEA. The CDR3 region is CSILIGTDTQYF. CDR3 DNA: TGCAGCATTTTGATCGGCACAGATACGCAGTATTTT.

This clonotype was counted between two and nine times. The chain uses TRBV7-9 and TRBJ1-2; D is possibly TRBD1 (5 bases). Per germline, CDR1 SEHNR and CDR2 FQNEAQ (reference sequence). The V and J ends lost 5 bases and 5 bases respectively, with 21 bases between them. This CDR3 contains 16 residues. The CDR3 sequence is CASSPTTRQFRYGYTF. DNA for the CDR3: TGTGCCAGCAGCCCAACGACCCGACAGTTCAGATATGGCTACACCTTC.

Only a few counts were recorded for this clonotype. This chain connects TRBV6-5 to TRBJ1-2, with TRBD1 as a possible D gene (6 bases). This CDR3 contains 15 residues. V lost 3 bases and J lost 2, with 13 bases in between. CDR1 MNHEY and CDR2 SVGAGI come from the germline V gene. Here the CDR3 DNA reads TGTGCCAGCAGTTATAGTCTGGGGACAAACTATGGCTACACCTTC. It specifies CASSYSLGTNYGYTF.

The chain couples TRBV13 to TRBJ1-3; D may be TRBD1 (5 bases). Looked up from germline, CDR1 is PRHDT and CDR2 is FYEKMQ (reference sequence). The V end lost 0 bases, the J end lost 3 bases, and 9 bases lay between the germline ends. This CDR3 contains 15 residues. The CDR3 sequence is CASSLGRGVGNTIYF. The DNA for the CDR3 is TGTGCCAGCAGCTTAGGCCGAGGGGTTGGAAACACCATATATTTT.

This clonotype was found many times. The rearrangement uses TRBV28 and TRBJ2-7; 7 nucleotides match TRBD1. The V gene end was trimmed by 3 bases and the J gene end by 2 bases; junction bases not matched to a gene: 4. Germline-derived CDR1 and CDR2 are MDHEN and SYDVKM. The CDR3 totals 14 residues. CDR3 DNA: TGTGCCAGCAGTTTCTACAGGGGTACCTACGAGCAGTACTTC. This sequence encodes CASSFYRGTYEQYF.

The chain links TRBV29-1 to TRBJ1-3; the D gene is possibly TRBD1 (5 bases). V lost 7 bases and J lost 2, with 15 bases in between. Germline CDR1 reads SQVTM; CDR2 reads ANQGSEA. The CDR3 runs 14 residues. CDR3 DNA sequence: TGCAGCGCCTCAGGGCGAGGCCCTGGAAACACCATATATTTT. Encoded protein: CSASGRGPGNTIYF.

This rearrangement joins TRBV6-2 or TRBV6-3 to TRBJ1-2; D gene uncertain. Germline V gene data show CDR1 as MNHEY and CDR2 as SVGEGT. V shed 2 bases and J shed 2 bases, with 6 bases lying between them. CDR3 length: 13 residues. For the CDR3, the DNA is TGTGCCAGCAGTTACGTTCCCAACTATGGCTACACCTTC. It is translated as CASSYVPNYGYTF.

Of note for this clonotype: The conserved phenylalanine or tryptophan normally closing the CDR3 is absent here, so this likely arose from a read error. V is TRBV3-1 and J is TRBJ1-1; maybe TRBD1 (6 bases). This CDR3 region has 13 residues. Germline V gene data show CDR1 as LGHDT and CDR2 as YNNKEL (reference sequence). With 0 bases removed from V and 10 bases from J, the gap between germline ends came to 12 bases. The CDR3 here is CASSQDLRGSAFL. CDR3 DNA: TGTGCCAGCAGCCAAGACCTCAGGGGTTCAGCTTTCTTA.

At least ten counts were recorded for this clonotype. The chain carries TRBV20-1 and TRBJ2-3; the match to TRBD1 covers 9 bases. CDR1 DFQATT and CDR2 SNEGSKA come from the germline V gene (reference sequence). V lost 1 base to trimming and J lost 3 bases; unmatched junction nucleotides: 8. CDR3 size: 16 residues. For the CDR3, the DNA is TGCAGTGCTAGAGGGTCCGGGACAGGGACGACAGATACGCAGTATTTT. Translating gives CSARGSGTGTTDTQYF.

This clonotype was detected a few times. This sequence joins TRBV6-1 and TRBJ1-5; TRBD1 aligns across 9 bases. This CDR3 spans 14 amino acids. Trimming cost V 3 bases and J 6 bases; bases outside gene matches: 3. The germline V gene encodes CDR1 MNHNS and CDR2 SASEGT. The CDR3 DNA reads as TGTGCCAGCAGTGACGGGACAGGGTTTCAGCCCCAGCATTTT. This translates into CASSDGTGFQPQHF.

This chain links TRBV24-1 with TRBJ2-3; D gene unclear. Germline V gene sequence: CDR1 KGHDR, CDR2 SFDVKD. This CDR3 region has 13 residues. Trimming removed 4 bases from V and 6 bases from J, with 10 bases in between. The CDR3 DNA follows: TGTGCCACCAGTGAAAGAGACTTTGATACGCAGTATTTT. This sequence encodes CATSERDFDTQYF.

V is TRBV6-5 and J is TRBJ2-3, with 12 bases matching TRBD2. V lost 0 bases, J lost 5 bases, and 12 bases stayed unmatched. Germline assignment: CDR1 MNHEY and CDR2 SVGAGI. This CDR3 contains 19 residues. The CDR3 DNA reads TGTGCCAGCAGTTACTCACGGCCTAGCGGGGGGGCTTTTAGAGATACGCAGTATTTT. It is translated as CASSYSRPSGGAFRDTQYF.

This clonotype was picked up a small number of times. V gene TRBV7-8 combines with J gene TRBJ1-5; possible D gene TRBD1, 6 bases. The CDR3 is 16 residues long. Per the germline V gene, CDR1 is SGHVS and CDR2 is FQNEAQ. Trimming removed 5 bases at V and 2 bases at J, with 16 bases between. For the CDR3, the DNA is TGTGCCAGCAGCCCGACACAGGGAGATGGCAATCAGCCCCAGCATTTT. Translation: CASSPTQGDGNQPQHF.

The sample holds many counts of this clonotype. This chain connects TRBV11-2 to TRBJ2-3; 11 nucleotides align to TRBD2. Germline V CDR1 and CDR2: SGHAT, FQNNGV. The CDR3 contains 18 residues. V lost 4 bases to trimming and J lost 2 bases; unmatched junction nucleotides: 11. The CDR3 coding sequence is TGTGCCAGCAGCTCGCCAGCCTCTAGCGGGGGGTCCACAGATACGCAGTATTTT. This encodes CASSSPASSGGSTDTQYF.

This clonotype was seen a few times. This sequence joins TRBV4-1 and TRBJ2-5; the D gene is possibly TRBD2 (7 bases). CDR1 is MGHRA and CDR2 is YSYEKL in the germline V gene. This CDR3 comprises 17 residues. Trimming left V 0 bases short and J 2 bases short, with 16 bases between. DNA for the CDR3: TGCGCCAGCAGCCAAGACCAGTGGGGGGGGCAGCAAGAGACCCAGTACTTC. Protein product: CASSQDQWGGQQETQYF.

The sample holds a few counts of this clonotype. The genes are TRBV7-2 and TRBJ2-2, with no clear D. Per germline, CDR1 SGHTA and CDR2 FQGNSA. The ends were cut back, 5 bases at V and 0 bases at J, with 10 bases in the middle. The CDR3 runs 15 residues. CDR3 region: CASSPRPANTGELFF. Written as DNA, the CDR3 is TGTGCCAGCAGCCCCCGGCCAGCGAACACCGGGGAGCTGTTTTTT.